This section outlines one T cell receptor beta chain sequence together with its context. The source of the sample is a study of blood T cell repertoires in COVID-19. Repertoires were generated with immunoSEQ multiplex PCR, while TCRdb's copy carries only in-frame clones and drops some. The sample consists of fewer than 400,000 clones, roughly 89% of them appearing once. The CDR3 is 17 residues long. Germline V gene lookup returns CDR1 SGHTA and CDR2 FQGTGA. V shed 3 bases, J shed 4 bases, and the junction held 8 bases outside the gene matches. The sample taken for sequencing was PBMCs or T cells enriched from blood (not recorded which). This chain links TRBV7-3 with TRBJ2-2; 10 positions match TRBD2. The TCR sequence derives from a man in his fifties or sixties who had recovered from COVID-19. The CDR3 sequence: CASSFSLAGGATGELFF. DNA of the CDR3: TGTGCCAGCAGCTTTTCATTAGCGGGAGGTGCCACCGGGGAGCTGTTTTTT. The full variable domain, its missing parts supplied by reference TRBV7-3 and TRBJ2-2, is GAGVSQTPSNKVTEKGKYVELRCDPISGHTALYWYRQSLGQGPEFLIYFQGTGAADDSGLPNDRFFAVRPEGSVSTLKIQRTERGDSAVYLCASSFSLAGGATGELFFGEGSRLTVL.